This entry is about one TCR beta chain. Its antigen is still unknown. The junction departs from the called germline gene at one end, perhaps through a read error. Germline CDR1 SGHAT, CDR2 FQNNGV. This CDR3 is built from 15 residues. This sample was taken from a study of tumor-infiltrating lymphocytes in primary liver carcinoma. Study at large: Samples had roughly 3.5 to 8 million productive TCRbeta reads, comparable between tissue types. Study results and caveats: Tumor-adjacent and tumor-blood pairs displayed less overlap than did pairs of tumor regions. Tumor specimens were characterized by a significantly higher top-250-clone fraction than blood (p = 0.039). Among top clones, only about 7-24% appeared in all five tumor regions.

With approximately 470 ng total RNA as template and a constant-region primer, TCR beta cDNA was made. Three-round nested multiplex PCR performed with slightly modified ARM-PCR produced the TCR beta libraries. For around 9 cycles apiece, the opening two PCR rounds ran with TRBV1-TRBV30 forward primers and a C-beta reverse primer. One entry per CDR3 protein results from TCRdb running MiXCR on the multiplex PCR reads. The sample shows about 120,000 distinct CDR3 sequences, less than 80% of them seen only once. Co-extracted RNA and DNA came from approximately 20-30 mg of unsorted bulk tissue. Sequences were obtained from liver tumor tissue from sampling region 1. Subset noted: tumor region T1, superior pole. The TCR was taken from a woman aged 60-75 years with primary liver carcinoma and hepatitis B virus infection. V gene TRBV11-2 combines with J gene TRBJ2-1; D gene ambiguous. CDR3 protein: CASNIPRSSYNGQFF. CDR3 DNA: TGTGCCAGCAACATCCCCCGGAGCTCCTACAATGGGCAGTTCTTC.